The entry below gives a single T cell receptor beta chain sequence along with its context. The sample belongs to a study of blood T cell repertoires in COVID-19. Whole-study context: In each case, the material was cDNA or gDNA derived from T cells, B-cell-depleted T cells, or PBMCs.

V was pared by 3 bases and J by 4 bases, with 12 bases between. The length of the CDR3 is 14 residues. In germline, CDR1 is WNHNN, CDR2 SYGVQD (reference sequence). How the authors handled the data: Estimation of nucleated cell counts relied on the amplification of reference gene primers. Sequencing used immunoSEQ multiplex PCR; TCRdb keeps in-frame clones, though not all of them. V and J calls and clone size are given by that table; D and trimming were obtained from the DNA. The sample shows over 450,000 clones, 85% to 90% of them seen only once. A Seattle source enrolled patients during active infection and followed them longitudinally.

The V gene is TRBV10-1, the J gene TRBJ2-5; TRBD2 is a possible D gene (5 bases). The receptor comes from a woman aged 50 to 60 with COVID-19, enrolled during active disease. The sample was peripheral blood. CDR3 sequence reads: CASSDGSGGETQYF. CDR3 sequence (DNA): TGCGCCAGCAGTGATGGCAGTGGAGGAGAGACCCAGTACTTC.